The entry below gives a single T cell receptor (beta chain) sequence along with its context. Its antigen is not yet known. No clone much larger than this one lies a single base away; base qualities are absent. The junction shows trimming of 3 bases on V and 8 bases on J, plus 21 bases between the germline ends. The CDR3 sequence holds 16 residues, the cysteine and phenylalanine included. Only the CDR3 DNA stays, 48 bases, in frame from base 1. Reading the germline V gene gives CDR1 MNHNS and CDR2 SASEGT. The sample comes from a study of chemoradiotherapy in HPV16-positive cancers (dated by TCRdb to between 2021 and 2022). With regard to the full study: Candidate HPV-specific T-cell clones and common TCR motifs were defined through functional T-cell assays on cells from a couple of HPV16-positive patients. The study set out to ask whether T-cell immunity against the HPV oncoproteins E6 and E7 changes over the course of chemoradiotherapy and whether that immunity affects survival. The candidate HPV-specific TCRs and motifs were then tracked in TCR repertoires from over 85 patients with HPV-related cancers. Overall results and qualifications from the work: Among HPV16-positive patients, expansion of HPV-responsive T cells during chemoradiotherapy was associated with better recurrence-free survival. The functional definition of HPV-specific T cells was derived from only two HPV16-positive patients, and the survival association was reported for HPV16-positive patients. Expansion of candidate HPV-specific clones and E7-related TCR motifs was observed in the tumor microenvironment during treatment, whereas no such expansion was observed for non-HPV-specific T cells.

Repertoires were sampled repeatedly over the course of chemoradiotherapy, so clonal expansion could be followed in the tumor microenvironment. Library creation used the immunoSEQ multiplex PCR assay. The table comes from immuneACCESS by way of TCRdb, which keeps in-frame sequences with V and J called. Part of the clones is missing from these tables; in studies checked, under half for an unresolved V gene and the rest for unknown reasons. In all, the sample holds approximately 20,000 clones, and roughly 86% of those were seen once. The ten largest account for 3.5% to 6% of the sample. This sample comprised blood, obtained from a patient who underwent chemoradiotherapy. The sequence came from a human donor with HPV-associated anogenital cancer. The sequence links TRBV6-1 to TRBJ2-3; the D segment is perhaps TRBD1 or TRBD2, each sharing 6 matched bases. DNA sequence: TGTGCCAGCAGTGAGCAATATGGGGGGCCGTTACGTACGCAGTATTTT. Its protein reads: CASSEQYGGPLRTQYF.